A single sample gave rise to the 7 T cell receptor beta chains below, sequenced in a study of T cells after yellow fever vaccination. TCRdb fed the 5' RACE reads into MiXCR, producing one record per CDR3 protein. The sample consists of hundreds of thousands of distinct CDR3 sequences, about 15% of them appearing once. The starting material was PBMCs, obtained about 5 days after the first yellow fever vaccination. Source of these receptors: a man aged 18 to 30 who received the YFV17D yellow fever vaccine.

This clonotype was recorded once. The chain uses TRBV12-3 or TRBV12-4 and TRBJ2-5; TRBD2 matches 8 bases. The CDR3 has 15 residues. The J segment lost 5 bases and the V segment lost 6 bases, leaving 11 bases of the junction unmatched. CDR3 bases: TGTGCCAGCAGGGGTAGCGGGGTAGGCGGTGAGACCCAGTACTTC. This translates into CASRGSGVGGETQYF.

This clonotype has a count of ten or more. This chain uses TRBV27 with TRBJ2-1; 7 nucleotides agree with TRBD2. The CDR3 has 15 amino acids. Trimming at V came to 6 bases and at J to 0 bases, leaving 5 bases not matched to a gene. The germline V gene has CDR1 MNHEY and CDR2 SMNVEV (reference sequence). This CDR3 is CASSLRGSSYNEQFF. DNA for the CDR3: TGTGCCAGCAGCTTGCGGGGGAGCTCCTACAATGAGCAGTTCTTC.

The chain employs TRBV28 and TRBJ2-7; D uncertain. Germline lookup yields CDR1 MDHEN and CDR2 SYDVKM. The V end was cut by 2 bases, the J end by 0 bases, with 11 bases between. The CDR3 spans 15 residues. CDR3 in amino acids: CASSLRRLFSYEQYV. CDR3 nucleotide sequence: TGTGCCAGCAGTTTAAGGCGGCTCTTCTCCTACGAGCAGTACGTC.

The sample holds many counts of this clonotype. The chain combines TRBV12-3 or TRBV12-4 with TRBJ2-2; the D gene is possibly TRBD2 (7 bases). Trimming took off 4 bases at V and 3 bases at J, with 12 bases between the two ends. This CDR3 spans 15 amino acids. CDR3 DNA sequence: TGTGCCAGCAGTTGGGGGGGGGCCGACACCGGGGAGCTGTTTTTT. Protein product: CASSWGGADTGELFF.

V gene TRBV25-1 combines with J gene TRBJ2-3; D is ambiguous. Germline CDR1 MGHDK, CDR2 SYGVNS. The CDR3 length is 15 residues. The V end lost 6 bases, the J end lost 2 bases, and 15 bases lay between the germline ends. DNA for the CDR3: TGTGCCAGCAGAGACACGGTCTCGCCCACAGATACGCAGTATTTT. The encoded protein is CASRDTVSPTDTQYF.

The chain couples TRBV7-8 to TRBJ2-5; D is unclear. The CDR3 consists of 14 residues. V was shortened by 4 bases and J by 5 bases, with 14 bases between the two germline ends. The germline CDR1 and CDR2 sequences are SGHVS and FQNEAQ. The CDR3 coding sequence is TGTGCCAGCAGCTCAATGCGGTTAACGGAGACCCAGTACTTC. The encoded protein is CASSSMRLTETQYF.

The chain is built from TRBV24-1 and TRBJ2-3; the D is unclear. CDR3 length: 11 amino acids. Trimming removed 5 bases at V and 6 bases at J, with 5 bases between. The germline V gene has CDR1 KGHDR and CDR2 SFDVKD. CDR3 amino acids: CATSVGDTQYF. The CDR3 region has the DNA TGTGCCACCAGTGTTGGGGATACGCAGTATTTT.